What follows are 9 T cell receptor beta chains derived from one specimen sequenced in a study of blood T cell repertoires in COVID-19. Method: immunoSEQ multiplex PCR; TCRdb's copy keeps in-frame clones and lacks some. The data show about 69,000 clones, roughly three quarters seen once. Sequenced sample: peripheral blood. The source is a man between 60 and 70 years old with acute or convalescent COVID-19.

The chain recombines TRBV4-2 with TRBJ2-3, with TRBD2 matching 9 bases. CDR1 is LGHNA, CDR2 YNFKEQ, per germline. The CDR3 is made up of 16 amino acids. The V gene end was trimmed by 4 bases and the J gene end by 0 bases; junction bases not matched to a gene: 5. In nucleotides, the CDR3 is TGTGCCAGCAGCCCCGAGCGGGGGGCCAGCACAGATACGCAGTATTTT. This translates into CASSPERGASTDTQYF.

This clone showed up just once. The chain uses TRBV27 and TRBJ2-3; TRBD1 matches at 7 bases. In germline, CDR1 is MNHEY, CDR2 SMNVEV (reference sequence). The CDR3 contains 15 residues. The V segment lost 3 bases and the J segment 6 bases; nucleotides outside the gene matches: 9. CDR3 nucleotides: TGTGCCAGCAGTTTGGTCGAGACAGGGCGGGATACGCAGTATTTT. Translating it yields CASSLVETGRDTQYF.

This chain connects TRBV24-1 to TRBJ2-2; unclear D gene. The CDR3 contains 15 residues. The germline V and J ends were trimmed by 7 bases and 0 bases, with 11 bases remaining between them. CDR1 is KGHDR and CDR2 is SFDVKD in the germline V gene. CDR3 loop: CATRSAAPNTGELFF. The CDR3 nucleotides read TGTGCCACCAGGTCGGCGGCCCCGAACACCGGGGAGCTGTTTTTT.

The rearrangement joins TRBV11-2 to TRBJ2-1; TRBD1 matches at 7 bases. This CDR3 comprises 15 residues. Germline V CDR1 and CDR2: SGHAT, FQNNGV. Trimming removed 2 bases from V and 7 bases from J; junction bases left unmatched: 8. CDR3 sequence reads: CASSLLWQGENEQFF. The CDR3 DNA reads as TGTGCCAGCAGCTTACTCTGGCAGGGGGAAAATGAGCAGTTCTTC. Complete variable domain (other parts from reference TRBV11-2 and TRBJ2-1): EAGVAQSPRYKIIEKRQSVAFWCNPISGHATLYWYQQILGQGPKLLIQFQNNGVVDDSQLPKDRFSAERLKGVDSTLKIQPAKLEDSAVYLCASSLLWQGENEQFFGPGTRLTVL.

This clone was counted only a few times. The V gene is TRBV2, the J gene TRBJ1-1; 8 nucleotides align to TRBD1. CDR1 and CDR2 from the germline V gene are SNHLY and FYNNEI. The V and J ends lost 7 bases and 1 base, in that order; junction bases with no gene match: 8. There are 15 residues in the CDR3. As DNA, the CDR3 is TGTGCCAGCAACGAGCGTACAGGGGGGAACACTGAAGCTTTCTTT. Translating it yields CASNERTGGNTEAFF.

The V and J genes are TRBV4-1 and TRBJ2-5, with D tentatively TRBD1 (6 bases). Germline lookup yields CDR1 MGHRA and CDR2 YSYEKL. V was shortened by 0 bases and J by 5 bases, with 19 bases between the two germline ends. This CDR3 has 17 residues. The CDR3: CASSQERGSPRGETQYF. For the CDR3, the DNA is TGCGCCAGCAGCCAAGAGAGGGGCAGCCCAAGGGGGGAGACCCAGTACTTC.

J is TRBJ2-2 and V is TRBV5-1; TRBD1 matches at 7 bases. The ends lost 0 bases at V and 6 bases at J; junction bases unmatched: 5. Per germline, CDR1 SGHRS and CDR2 YFSETQ. CDR3 length equals 15 residues. CDR3 protein: CASSLGPQGAGELFF. In DNA, the CDR3 is TGCGCCAGCAGCTTGGGGCCGCAGGGGGCCGGGGAGCTGTTTTTT. The whole variable domain, filled in from reference TRBV5-1 and TRBJ2-2, reads KAGVTQTPRYLIKTRGQQVTLSCSPISGHRSVSWYQQTPGQGLQFLFEYFSETQRNKGNFPGRFSGRQFSNSRSEMNVSTLELGDSALYLCASSLGPQGAGELFFGEGSRLTVL.

The chain joins TRBV20-1 to TRBJ2-3; no reliable D call. The ends were cut back, 4 bases at V and 6 bases at J, with 8 bases in the middle. CDR1 is DFQATT and CDR2 is SNEGSKA in the germline V gene (reference sequence). The CDR3 contains 11 residues. DNA of the CDR3: TGCAGTGCTAACCCTAGTGATACGCAGTATTTT. Amino acid sequence: CSANPSDTQYF.

This clone was counted between two and nine times. The genes are TRBV7-9 and TRBJ2-1; D may be TRBD2 (6 bases). Germline V CDR1 and CDR2: SEHNR, FQNEAQ (reference sequence). Trimming removed 5 bases from V and 4 bases from J, with 21 bases in between. This CDR3 is 17 amino acids long. The CDR3 DNA reads as TGTGCCAGCAGCCTGACGCTGAAGATAGCGGTTTACAATGAGCAGTTCTTC. It codes for CASSLTLKIAVYNEQFF. The variable domain in full, completed from reference TRBV7-9 and TRBJ2-1, reads DTGVSQNPRHKITKRGQNVTFRCDPISEHNRLYWYRQTLGQGPEFLTYFQNEAQLEKSRLLSDRFSAERPKGSFSTLEIQRTEQGDSAMYLCASSLTLKIAVYNEQFFGPGTRLTVL.